Listed below are T cell receptor beta chains from one sample, sequenced in a study of PD-1 blockade in classical Hodgkin lymphoma. Some clones are missing from TCRdb's copy, which holds only in-frame ones; the method was immunoSEQ multiplex PCR. The profile shows roughly 31,000 clones, roughly nine tenths of them singletons. The sequenced sample was CD4+ T cells from blood. Receptors were obtained from a human donor with classical Hodgkin lymphoma. The CDR3 runs from the conserved cysteine through the conserved F or W. A D gene is named only where the DNA matches it firmly. Only some rows state a clone size, as once, few, many or a class for expanded clones.

j_call | cdr3_length | v_call | clone_size | d_call | cdr3_aa | cdr3_nt
TRBJ2-7 | 16 | TRBV21-1 | NA | NA | CASRKPASGSSYEQYF | TGTGCCAGCAGAAAACCAGCCAGCGGGAGTTCCTACGAGCAGTACTTC
TRBJ2-7 | 15 | TRBV11-2 | NA | TRBD1 | CASSPGTGWSYEQYF | TGTGCCAGCAGCCCGGGGACAGGGTGGTCCTACGAGCAGTACTTC
TRBJ2-5 | 14 | TRBV27 | NA | TRBD2 | CASTSGGQVGTQYF | TGTGCCAGCACGTCGGGAGGGCAAGTTGGGACCCAGTACTTC
TRBJ2-2 | 18 | TRBV28 | NA | NA | CASSLGVGKRVNTGELFF | TGTGCCAGCAGTTTAGGGGTGGGCAAGCGGGTCAACACCGGGGAGCTGTTTTTT
TRBJ2-7 | 11 | TRBV28 | NA | NA | CATQGRYEQYF | TGTGCCACCCAGGGGCGGTACGAGCAGTACTTC
TRBJ2-5 | 17 | TRBV9 | NA | TRBD2 | CASSGRGTSGPAATQYF | TGTGCCAGCAGCGGCAGAGGGACTAGCGGTCCTGCGGCGACCCAGTACTTC
TRBJ2-5 | 15 | TRBV7-2 | NA | NA | CASSLDLGDIETQYF | TGTGCCAGCAGCTTAGATCTGGGGGACATAGAGACCCAGTACTTC
TRBJ1-2 | 15 | TRBV28 | NA | TRBD1 | CASSPIGQGRSGYTF | TGTGCCAGCAGCCCTATAGGACAGGGGCGCTCTGGCTACACCTTC
TRBJ2-3 | 15 | TRBV18 | NA | NA | CASSNLNSQWDTQYF | TGTGCCAGCTCAAACCTTAACAGTCAGTGGGATACGCAGTATTTT
TRBJ2-7 | 14 | TRBV27 | few | TRBD1 | CASSARQGADEQYF | TGTGCCAGCAGTGCCCGACAGGGGGCGGACGAGCAGTACTTC
TRBJ2-1 | 13 | TRBV30 | NA | NA | CAWASLSTNEQFF | TGTGCCTGGGCATCCCTATCGACCAATGAGCAGTTCTTC
TRBJ2-3 | 16 | TRBV15 | NA | NA | CATSRGAWATTDTQYF | TGTGCCACCAGCAGAGGGGCATGGGCTACCACAGATACGCAGTATTTT
TRBJ2-1 | 12 | TRBV5-5 | NA | TRBD1 | CASGDSVTEQFF | TGTGCCAGCGGGGACAGCGTTACTGAGCAGTTCTTC
TRBJ2-7 | 15 | TRBV6-5 | NA | TRBD2 | CASRPPGTRSSEQYF | TGTGCCAGCAGGCCCCCCGGGACTAGGAGTTCCGAGCAGTACTTC
TRBJ2-7 | 14 | TRBV6-5 | NA | NA | CASSYQPGSYEQYF | TGTGCCAGCAGTTACCAACCGGGGAGCTACGAGCAGTACTTC
TRBJ1-2 | 16 | TRBV7-9 | NA | NA | CASSSPGWGGEDGYTF | TGTGCCAGCAGCTCTCCTGGTTGGGGGGGAGAGGATGGCTACACCTTC
TRBJ1-2 | 12 | TRBV29-1 | NA | NA | CSVVSAGYGYTF | TGCAGCGTTGTATCGGCAGGCTATGGCTACACCTTC
TRBJ1-2 | 14 | TRBV9 | NA | NA | CASSVVGGIDGYTF | TGTGCCAGCAGCGTAGTCGGGGGAATCGATGGCTACACCTTC
TRBJ1-2 | 16 | TRBV15 | NA | TRBD1 | CATSRDRAGGSYGYTF | TGTGCCACCAGCAGAGACCGCGCAGGGGGGAGCTATGGCTACACCTTC
TRBJ2-2 | 14 | TRBV9 | NA | NA | CASSVATDSGELFF | TGTGCCAGCAGCGTAGCTACTGACAGTGGGGAGCTGTTTTTT
TRBJ2-1 | 11 | TRBV5-1 | NA | NA | CASKGEMEQFF | TGCGCCAGCAAAGGAGAGATGGAGCAGTTCTTC
TRBJ2-1 | 16 | TRBV5-4 | NA | TRBD2 | CASSLGGGYSYNEQFF | TGTGCCAGCAGCCTAGGCGGGGGGTACTCCTACAATGAGCAGTTCTTC
TRBJ2-5 | 13 | TRBV19 | once | TRBD1 | CASAGQGSGTQYF | TGTGCCAGTGCCGGACAGGGTTCGGGGACCCAGTACTTC
TRBJ2-5 | 18 | TRBV7-9 | NA | NA | CASSIDWRVGGGWETQYF | TGTGCCAGCAGCATCGATTGGAGGGTAGGGGGCGGTTGGGAGACCCAGTACTTC
TRBJ2-2 | 15 | TRBV30 | NA | NA | CAWSHRRADTGELFF | TGTGCCTGGAGTCATCGAAGAGCTGACACCGGGGAGCTGTTTTTT
TRBJ2-5 | 15 | TRBV18 | NA | TRBD1 | CASSPPTGGWETQYF | TGTGCCAGCTCACCACCGACAGGGGGCTGGGAGACCCAGTACTTC
TRBJ2-1 | 11 | TRBV7-9 | NA | NA | CASTDSTEQFF | TGTGCCAGCACCGACTCAACTGAGCAGTTCTTC